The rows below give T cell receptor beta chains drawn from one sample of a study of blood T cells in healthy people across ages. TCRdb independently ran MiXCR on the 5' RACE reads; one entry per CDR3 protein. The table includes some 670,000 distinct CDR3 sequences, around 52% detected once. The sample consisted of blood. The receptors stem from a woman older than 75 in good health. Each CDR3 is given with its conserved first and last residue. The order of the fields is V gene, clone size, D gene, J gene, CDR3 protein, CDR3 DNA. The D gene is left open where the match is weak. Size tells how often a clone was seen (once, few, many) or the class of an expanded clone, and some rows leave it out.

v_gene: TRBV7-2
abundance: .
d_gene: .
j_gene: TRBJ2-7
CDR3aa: CASSEGTGTYEQYF
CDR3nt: TGTGCCAGCAGCGAGGGTACGGGAACCTACGAGCAGTACTTC

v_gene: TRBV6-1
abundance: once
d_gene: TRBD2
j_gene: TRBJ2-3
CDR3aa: CASNKSGGITDTQYF
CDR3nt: TGTGCCAGCAACAAGAGCGGGGGAATCACAGATACGCAGTATTTT

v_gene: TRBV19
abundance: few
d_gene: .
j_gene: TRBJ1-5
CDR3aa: CATSAGNQPQHF
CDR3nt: TGTGCCACCTCGGCGGGCAATCAGCCCCAGCATTTT

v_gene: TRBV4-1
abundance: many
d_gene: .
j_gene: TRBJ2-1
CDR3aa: CASSQGTTTNNEQFF
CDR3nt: TGCGCCAGCAGCCAAGGGACCACCACAAACAATGAGCAGTTCTTC

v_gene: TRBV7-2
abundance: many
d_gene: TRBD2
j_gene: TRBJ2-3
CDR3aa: CASSKGLASADTQYF
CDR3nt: TGTGCCAGCAGCAAAGGACTAGCATCGGCAGATACGCAGTATTTT

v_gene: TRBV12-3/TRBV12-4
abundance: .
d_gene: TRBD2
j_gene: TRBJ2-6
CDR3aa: CASSLRGALANVLTF
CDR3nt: TGTGCCAGCAGTTTGCGGGGGGCTTTGGCCAACGTCCTGACTTTC

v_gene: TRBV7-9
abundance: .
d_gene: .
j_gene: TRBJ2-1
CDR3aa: CASSVGGETNEQFF
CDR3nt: TGTGCCAGCAGCGTAGGGGGGGAGACGAATGAGCAGTTCTTC

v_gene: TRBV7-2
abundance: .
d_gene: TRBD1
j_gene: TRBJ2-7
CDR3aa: CASSLATGGLSYEQYF
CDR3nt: TGTGCCAGCAGCTTGGCGACAGGGGGCCTATCCTACGAGCAGTACTTC

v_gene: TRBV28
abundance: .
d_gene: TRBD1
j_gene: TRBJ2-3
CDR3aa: CASSGPGQGSGTQYF
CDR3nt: TGTGCCAGCAGCGGCCCGGGACAGGGGTCAGGTACGCAGTATTTT

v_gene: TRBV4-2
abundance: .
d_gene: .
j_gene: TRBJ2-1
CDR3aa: CASSQDGGSSYNEQFF
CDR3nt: TGTGCCAGCAGCCAAGATGGCGGAAGCTCCTACAATGAGCAGTTCTTC

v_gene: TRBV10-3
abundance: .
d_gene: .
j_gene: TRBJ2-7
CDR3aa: CAISESAGAAYEQYF
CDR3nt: TGTGCCATCAGTGAGTCGGCGGGGGCCGCCTACGAGCAGTACTTC

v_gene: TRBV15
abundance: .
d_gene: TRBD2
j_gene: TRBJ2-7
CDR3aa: CATSSSSGSYEQYF
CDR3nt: TGTGCCACCAGTTCTTCTAGCGGATCCTACGAGCAGTACTTC

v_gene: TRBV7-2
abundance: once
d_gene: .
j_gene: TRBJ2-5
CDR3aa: CASSLGMAGAQETQYF
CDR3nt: TGTGCCAGCAGCTTGGGTATGGCGGGGGCTCAAGAGACCCAGTACTTC

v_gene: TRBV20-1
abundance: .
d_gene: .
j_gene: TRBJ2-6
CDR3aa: CSAEVGSGANVLTF
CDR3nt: TGCAGTGCCGAGGTGGGCTCTGGGGCCAACGTCCTGACTTTC

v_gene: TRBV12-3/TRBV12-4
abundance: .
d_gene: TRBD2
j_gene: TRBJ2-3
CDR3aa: CASSGASGGLEYF
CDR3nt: TGTGCCAGCAGTGGAGCTAGCGGGGGGTTGGAGTATTTT

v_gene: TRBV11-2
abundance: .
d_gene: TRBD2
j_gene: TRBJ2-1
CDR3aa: CASSSPTSGREWFKNNEQFF
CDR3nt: TGTGCCAGCAGCTCGCCTACTAGCGGGAGGGAGTGGTTCAAGAACAATGAGCAGTTCTTC

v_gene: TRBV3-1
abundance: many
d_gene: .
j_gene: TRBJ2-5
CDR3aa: CASSQDRETQYF
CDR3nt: TGTGCCAGCAGCCAAGATCGAGAGACCCAGTACTTC

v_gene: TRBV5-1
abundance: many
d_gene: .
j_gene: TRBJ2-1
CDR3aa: CASSLLGHQYNEQFF
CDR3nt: TGCGCCAGCAGCTTACTCGGACACCAATACAATGAGCAGTTCTTC